This TCR beta chain was captured in a study of blood T cell repertoires in COVID-19. As for the study in general: COVID-19 samples, acute and convalescent, were from the United States, Italy and Spain. T cells, B-cell-depleted T cells, or PBMCs supplied cDNA or gDNA.

Trimming shortened V by 4 bases and J by 4 bases, and 7 bases separated the two germline ends. CDR1 and CDR2 from the germline V gene are SNHLY and FYNNEI. This CDR3 comprises 12 residues. Authors' data handling: Reference gene primer amplification yielded estimated nucleated cell counts. The protocol was immunoSEQ multiplex PCR, while the TCRdb copy is restricted to in-frame clones and leaves out a portion. V and J calls and clone size are those listed in that table; D and trimming were worked out from the DNA. The data show about 390,000 clones, about 87% seen once. On this clone: Other DNA sequences in the sample encode the same CDR3.

Material for sequencing was peripheral blood. V usage is TRBV2 and J usage is TRBJ1-2; no definite D call. The TCR originated in a woman aged 55-75 years with COVID-19, enrolled during active disease. This CDR3 reads CASSGQGYGYTF. The DNA of the CDR3 is TGTGCCAGCAGTGGACAAGGCTATGGCTACACCTTC. The full variable domain, its missing parts supplied by reference TRBV2 and TRBJ1-2, is EPEVTQTPSHQVTQMGQEVILRCVPISNHLYFYWYRQILGQKVEFLVSFYNNEISEKSEIFDDQFSVERPDGSNFTLKIRSTKLEDSAMYFCASSGQGYGYTFGSGTRLTVV.